The 24 T cell receptor beta chains below all came from one sample that was sequenced in a study of regulatory T cells in long-lasting Graves disease. Library construction for TCR beta used iRepertoire HTBI primers and Arm-PCR of CDR3 regions. MiXCR, applied by TCRdb to the multiplex PCR reads, yields one record per CDR3 protein. This table holds under 500,000 distinct CDR3 sequences, 16% found once. The sample's time point: newly diagnosed GD, antithyroid drugs for less than 3 months. Preparation of the TCR library used RNA extracted from PBMCs. This same sample was also taken into another study, of T cells in Graves' hyperthyroidism and ophthalmopathy.

The specimen comprised peripheral blood mononuclear cells (PBMCs), sampled at new diagnosis, from a patient treated with antithyroid drugs. The receptor source for this set is a woman in her thirties with Graves disease.

This chain connects TRBV11-2 to TRBJ1-1; TRBD1 might be the D (6 bases). Germline values: CDR1 SGHAT, CDR2 FQNNGV. V was pared by 6 bases and J by 0 bases, with 20 bases between. CDR3 size: 17 residues. CDR3 bases: TGTGCCAGCAGATCCGGGCGGGGACAAGTAATGAACACTGAAGCTTTCTTT. Encoded protein: CASRSGRGQVMNTEAFF.

This clonotype was detected ten times or more. This chain connects TRBV5-1 to TRBJ2-7; D may be TRBD2 (5 bases). CDR1 SGHRS and CDR2 YFSETQ come from the germline V gene. CDR3 length equals 12 residues. Between the trimmed V and J ends, which lost 4 bases and 7 bases, there was a span of 12 bases. CDR3 amino acids: CASSRTREEQYF. The CDR3 DNA follows: TGCGCCAGCAGCCGGACGAGGGAAGAGCAGTACTTC.

The rearrangement joins TRBV6-5 to TRBJ1-2, with TRBD1 identical over 8 bases. With 3 bases clipped from V and 3 bases from J, the junction kept 6 bases outside the gene matches. The CDR3 is 15 residues long. CDR1 MNHEY and CDR2 SVGAGI come from the germline V gene. The CDR3 protein is CASSYLGQGHYGYTF. In nucleotides, the CDR3 is TGTGCCAGCAGTTATCTCGGACAGGGCCACTATGGCTACACCTTC.

In this sample, this clonotype turned up once. A read error is possible here, since a much larger clone lies one base away. The J gene is TRBJ1-2, the V gene TRBV18; no definite D call. V was clipped by 1 base and J by 3 bases, with 9 bases between them. The CDR3 has 14 residues. Germline V gene data show CDR1 as KGHSH and CDR2 as LQKENI. This chain's CDR3 is CASSPQDGHYGYTF. The CDR3 DNA reads TGTGCCAGCTCACCACAGGACGGCCACTATGGCTACACCTTC. Full variable domain (missing parts from reference TRBV18 and TRBJ1-2): NAGVMQNPRHLVRRRGQEARLRCSPMKGHSHVYWYRQLPEEGLKFMVYLQKENIIDESGMPKERFSAEFPKEGPSILRIQQVVRGDSAAYFCASSPQDGHYGYTFGSGTRLTVV.

This clonotype was observed a handful of times. A much more abundant neighbour one base away suggests this may be a read error. The chain is built from TRBV6-2 or TRBV6-3 and TRBJ2-1, with 9 nucleotides matching TRBD2. V lost 6 bases, J lost 7 bases, and 10 bases stayed unmatched. CDR1 and CDR2 from the germline V gene are MNHEY and SVGEGT. The CDR3 totals 15 residues. The CDR3 sequence: CASRRLAEDENEQFF. The CDR3 DNA sequence: TGTGCCAGCAGGAGACTAGCGGAAGACGAGAATGAGCAGTTCTTC.

This clonotype was detected many times. J is TRBJ1-1 and V is TRBV28; no clear D. V lost 3 bases to trimming and J lost 6 bases, with 14 bases between them. CDR1 MDHEN and CDR2 SYDVKM come from the germline V gene. The CDR3 runs to 14 residues. Written as DNA, the CDR3 is TGTGCCAGCAGTTTCCTTGGTGGGCTCCCTGAAGCTTTCTTT. Amino acid sequence: CASSFLGGLPEAFF.

The rearrangement links TRBV19 to TRBJ2-1, with TRBD2 as a possible D gene (6 bases). Germline-derived CDR1 and CDR2 are LNHDA and SQIVND (reference sequence). This CDR3 has 15 amino acids. Deletions cut 3 bases from V and 7 bases from J, with 16 bases between. The CDR3 protein is CASSIAGLARNEQFF. CDR3 sequence (DNA): TGTGCCAGTAGTATCGCGGGGCTAGCTCGGAATGAGCAGTTCTTC.

In this sample, this clonotype turned up a few times. The V gene is TRBV7-3, the J gene TRBJ1-6, with D unclear. V lost 6 bases to trimming and J lost 16 bases, with 22 bases between them. This CDR3 has 14 amino acids. The germline V gene has CDR1 SGHTA and CDR2 FQGTGA. CDR3 sequence: CASRQPRTGLLLHF. In nucleotides, the CDR3 is TGTGCCAGCAGACAACCTCGAACGGGCCTCCTACTCCACTTT.

This clonotype has only a few counts. J is TRBJ2-1 and V is TRBV14; no clear D. Trimming cost V 1 base and J 6 bases, with 13 bases left between them. This CDR3 comprises 15 residues. The germline V gene encodes CDR1 SGHDN and CDR2 FVKESK. The CDR3 nucleotides are TGTGCCAGCAGCCAAGGACCGAGCATGAGCAATGAGCAGTTCTTC. Translation gives CASSQGPSMSNEQFF. The whole variable domain, filled in from reference TRBV14 and TRBJ2-1, reads EAGVTQFPSHSVIEKGQTVTLRCDPISGHDNLYWYRRVMGKEIKFLLHFVKESKQDESGMPNNRFLAERTGGTYSTLKVQPAELEDSGVYFCASSQGPSMSNEQFFGPGTRLTVL.

This clonotype is a singleton in its sample. The V call is TRBV6-5, the J call TRBJ2-5, with TRBD2 matching over 14 bases. The length of the CDR3 is 18 residues. Germline V lookup: CDR1 MNHEY, CDR2 SVGAGI. The V and J ends lost 2 bases and 2 bases, in that order; junction bases with no gene match: 7. The CDR3 bases are TGTGCCAGCAGTTACACGGGACTAGCGGGAGTTGAGCAAGAGACCCAGTACTTC. Protein sequence: CASSYTGLAGVEQETQYF.

This clonotype was detected only once. The chain carries TRBV28 and TRBJ2-3; 8 nucleotides line up with TRBD2. V was pared by 7 bases and J by 1 base, with 13 bases of the junction left unmatched. Germline V gene sequence: CDR1 MDHEN, CDR2 SYDVKM. The CDR3 contains 17 residues. CDR3 in amino acids: CASNPRWGREGTDTQYF. For the CDR3, the DNA is TGTGCCAGCAACCCCCGATGGGGGCGGGAGGGCACAGATACGCAGTATTTT.

This chain uses TRBV11-1 with TRBJ2-1; no clear D. Germline V gene lookup returns CDR1 SGHAT and CDR2 FQDESV (reference sequence). The V end was cut by 5 bases, the J end by 7 bases, with 15 bases between. CDR3 length: 14 residues. CDR3 sequence reads: CASSLEFLGNEQFF. In DNA, the CDR3 is TGTGCCAGCAGCCTCGAATTCTTGGGGAATGAGCAGTTCTTC.

This clonotype turned up a few times. The chain uses TRBV5-1 and TRBJ2-3; weak D call: TRBD1 (5 bases). The germline gives CDR1 SGHRS, CDR2 YFSETQ. Trimming took 3 bases from V and 4 from J, leaving 9 bases between them. This CDR3 spans 13 amino acids. CDR3 protein: CASSSPGPDTQYF. The CDR3 nucleotides are TGCGCCAGCAGCTCACCAGGGCCAGATACGCAGTATTTT.

This clonotype has ten or more counts. The chain is built from TRBV18 and TRBJ2-1; TRBD2 aligns across 8 bases. The germline gives CDR1 KGHSH, CDR2 LQKENI. V lost 1 base and J lost 3; bases outside the gene matches: 5. The CDR3 runs 16 residues. The CDR3 loop is CASSPQASGLYNEQFF. The DNA for the CDR3 is TGTGCCAGCTCACCACAGGCTAGCGGGCTCTACAATGAGCAGTTCTTC.

In its sample, this clonotype was seen many times. This rearrangement joins TRBV6-1 to TRBJ2-3, with D perhaps given as TRBD1 or TRBD2 (5 bases each). CDR3 length: 16 amino acids. CDR1 is MNHNS, CDR2 SASEGT, per germline. V was trimmed by 7 bases and J by 6 bases, leaving 23 bases between them. The CDR3 DNA follows: TGTGCCAGCACTCCCCCTCCGGGCAGGGTAGCGGATACGCAGTATTTT. It yields the protein CASTPPPGRVADTQYF.

Concerning this clonotype: This may come from a read error, since a much larger clone is one base off. The chain recombines TRBV5-1 with TRBJ2-7; unclear D gene. CDR1 and CDR2 (germline): SGHRS, YFSETQ. The CDR3 is 13 residues long. CDR3 in DNA: TGCGCCAGCAGCTTGTCAGGCGCCTACGAGCGGTACTTC. It is translated as CASSLSGAYERYF.

This clonotype was detected ten times or more. CDR3 bases: TGTGCCAGCAGCCAAGTGTCCCAAGAGACCCAGTACTTC. As protein: CASSQVSQETQYF. This chain joins TRBV3-1 and TRBJ2-5; D is unclear. Deletions cut 1 base from V and 1 base from J, with 4 bases between. Germline loops: CDR1 LGHDT, CDR2 YNNKEL (reference sequence). CDR3 length: 13 residues.

This clonotype was seen ten or more times. This rearrangement joins TRBV5-1 to TRBJ2-3; D may be TRBD2 (5 bases). This CDR3 contains 11 residues. Trimming left V 3 bases short and J 12 bases short, with 11 bases between. Germline V gene data show CDR1 as SGHRS and CDR2 as YFSETQ. The DNA of the CDR3 is TGCGCCAGCAGCTCCGCCGGGAAACAGTATTTT. Amino acid sequence: CASSSAGKQYF. The full variable domain, with the rest looked up from reference TRBV5-1 and TRBJ2-3, is KAGVTQTPRYLIKTRGQQVTLSCSPISGHRSVSWYQQTPGQGLQFLFEYFSETQRNKGNFPGRFSGRQFSNSRSEMNVSTLELGDSALYLCASSSAGKQYFGPGTRLTVL.

This clonotype was observed many times. V and J are TRBV20-1 and TRBJ2-5; D not certain. The V gene lost 5 bases and the J gene lost 5 bases, with 15 bases spanning the gap. The CDR3 loop spans 13 amino acids. Germline V gene data show CDR1 as DFQATT and CDR2 as SNEGSKA (reference sequence). The CDR3 protein is CSARFESLETQYF. The CDR3 nucleotides are TGCAGTGCTCGCTTCGAGAGTTTGGAGACCCAGTACTTC.

This clonotype was counted at least ten times. The chain combines TRBV11-2 with TRBJ2-7; 10 positions match TRBD2. Germline V gene lookup returns CDR1 SGHAT and CDR2 FQNNGV. J gave up 5 bases and V 5 bases, and 6 bases lay outside the gene matches. The CDR3 is made up of 14 amino acids. The CDR3 loop is CASSQSGTSDEQYF. CDR3 bases: TGTGCCAGCAGCCAATCCGGGACTAGCGACGAGCAGTACTTC. The whole variable domain, filled in from reference TRBV11-2 and TRBJ2-7, reads EAGVAQSPRYKIIEKRQSVAFWCNPISGHATLYWYQQILGQGPKLLIQFQNNGVVDDSQLPKDRFSAERLKGVDSTLKIQPAKLEDSAVYLCASSQSGTSDEQYFGPGTRLTVT.

This clonotype came up many times. J is TRBJ1-2 and V is TRBV12-3 or TRBV12-4, with TRBD1 matching over 9 bases. CDR3 length: 14 amino acids. The V gene end was trimmed by 7 bases and the J gene end by 2 bases; junction bases not matched to a gene: 5. CDR3 residues: CASTLTGGNYGYTF. The CDR3 DNA follows: TGTGCCAGCACCCTGACAGGGGGAAACTATGGCTACACCTTC.

The chain is built from TRBV29-1 and TRBJ1-1, with no clear D. V was clipped by 7 bases and J by 4 bases, with 13 bases between them. The V gene's germline CDR1 is SQVTM and CDR2 ANQGSEA. The CDR3 is 12 residues long. The CDR3 protein is CSAEGGITEAFF. The CDR3 bases are TGCAGCGCCGAGGGCGGGATCACTGAAGCTTTCTTT.

This clonotype was recorded at least ten times. V gene TRBV11-2 combines with J gene TRBJ2-1, with TRBD2 matching 7 bases. Germline V gene data show CDR1 as SGHAT and CDR2 as FQNNGV. This CDR3 has 15 amino acids. Losses at the gene ends were 3 bases for V and 5 bases for J; bases not matched to a gene: 7. CDR3 in amino acids: CASSFRLADNNEQFF. Here the CDR3 DNA reads TGTGCCAGCAGCTTCCGACTAGCAGACAACAATGAGCAGTTCTTC.

This sequence joins TRBV6-2 or TRBV6-3 and TRBJ1-1; TRBD1 aligns across 7 bases. The CDR3 sequence is 15 residues long. V lost 2 bases and J lost 0; bases outside the gene matches: 3. CDR1 is MNHEY, CDR2 SVGEGT, per germline. DNA of the CDR3: TGTGCCAGCAGTTACCGGGACAGCTTGAACACTGAAGCTTTCTTT. Protein sequence: CASSYRDSLNTEAFF.